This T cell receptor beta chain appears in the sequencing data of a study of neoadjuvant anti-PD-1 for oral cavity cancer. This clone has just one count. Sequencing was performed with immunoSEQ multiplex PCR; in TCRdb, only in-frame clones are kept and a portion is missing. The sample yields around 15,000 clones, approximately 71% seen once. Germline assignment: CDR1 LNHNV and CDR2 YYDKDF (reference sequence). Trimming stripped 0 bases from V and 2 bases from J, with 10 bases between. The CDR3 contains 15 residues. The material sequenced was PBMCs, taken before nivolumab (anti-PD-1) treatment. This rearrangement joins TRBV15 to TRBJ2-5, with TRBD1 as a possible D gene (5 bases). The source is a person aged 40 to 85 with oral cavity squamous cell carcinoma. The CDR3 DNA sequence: TGTGCCACCAGCAGAGATAGACAGCGACAAGAGACCCAGTACTTC. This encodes CATSRDRQRQETQYF.